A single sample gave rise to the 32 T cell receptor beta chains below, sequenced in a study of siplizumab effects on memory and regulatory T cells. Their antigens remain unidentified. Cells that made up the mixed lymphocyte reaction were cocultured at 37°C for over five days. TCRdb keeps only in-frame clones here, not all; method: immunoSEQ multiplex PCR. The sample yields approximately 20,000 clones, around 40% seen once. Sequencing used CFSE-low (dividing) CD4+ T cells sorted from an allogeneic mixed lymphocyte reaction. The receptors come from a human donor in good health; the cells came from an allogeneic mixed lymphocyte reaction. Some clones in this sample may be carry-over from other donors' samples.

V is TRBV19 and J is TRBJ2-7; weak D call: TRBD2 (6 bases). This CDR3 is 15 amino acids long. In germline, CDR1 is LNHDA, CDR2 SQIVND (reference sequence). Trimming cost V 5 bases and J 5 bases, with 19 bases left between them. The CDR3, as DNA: TGTGCCAGTAGTTCCCAGGGACTCGCCTGGCACGAGCAGTACTTC. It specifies CASSSQGLAWHEQYF.

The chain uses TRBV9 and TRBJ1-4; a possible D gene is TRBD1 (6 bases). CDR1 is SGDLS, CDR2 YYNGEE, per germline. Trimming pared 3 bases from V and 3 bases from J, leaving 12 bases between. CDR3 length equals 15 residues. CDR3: CASSGLQGSNEKLFF. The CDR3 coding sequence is TGTGCCAGCAGCGGATTACAGGGCTCTAATGAAAAACTGTTTTTT.

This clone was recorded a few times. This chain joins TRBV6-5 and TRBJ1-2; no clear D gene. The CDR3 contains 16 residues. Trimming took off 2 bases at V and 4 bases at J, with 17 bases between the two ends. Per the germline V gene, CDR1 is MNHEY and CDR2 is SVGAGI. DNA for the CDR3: TGTGCCAGCAGTTACCAGGACGCACGGGTTGGCTATGGCTACACCTTC. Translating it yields CASSYQDARVGYGYTF.

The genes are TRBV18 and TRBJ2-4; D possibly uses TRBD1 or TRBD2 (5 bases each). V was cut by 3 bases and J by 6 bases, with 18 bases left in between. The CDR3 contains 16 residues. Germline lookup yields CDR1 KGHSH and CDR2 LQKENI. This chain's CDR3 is CASSPLEGTGGNIQYF. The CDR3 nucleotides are TGTGCCAGCTCACCGCTTGAAGGGACCGGTGGAAACATTCAGTACTTC.

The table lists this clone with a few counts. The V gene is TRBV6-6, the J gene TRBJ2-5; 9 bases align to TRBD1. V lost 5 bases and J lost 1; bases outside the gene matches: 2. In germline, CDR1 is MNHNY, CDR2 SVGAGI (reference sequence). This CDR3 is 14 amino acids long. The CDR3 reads CASSRDRVQETQYF. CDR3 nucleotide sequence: TGTGCCAGCAGTCGGGACAGGGTCCAAGAGACCCAGTACTTC.

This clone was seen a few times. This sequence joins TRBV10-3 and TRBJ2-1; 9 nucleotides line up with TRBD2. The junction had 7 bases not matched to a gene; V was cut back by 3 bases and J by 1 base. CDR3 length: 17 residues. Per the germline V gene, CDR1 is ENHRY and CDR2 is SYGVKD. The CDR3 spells CAISDPLGLASYNEQFF. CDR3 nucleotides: TGTGCCATCAGTGATCCCCTCGGACTAGCGTCCTACAATGAGCAGTTCTTC.

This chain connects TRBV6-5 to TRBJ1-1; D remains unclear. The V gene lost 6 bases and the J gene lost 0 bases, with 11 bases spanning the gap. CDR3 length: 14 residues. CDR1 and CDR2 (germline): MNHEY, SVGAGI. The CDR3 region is CASRSAGVNTEAFF. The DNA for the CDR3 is TGTGCCAGCAGGAGCGCCGGAGTGAACACTGAAGCTTTCTTT.

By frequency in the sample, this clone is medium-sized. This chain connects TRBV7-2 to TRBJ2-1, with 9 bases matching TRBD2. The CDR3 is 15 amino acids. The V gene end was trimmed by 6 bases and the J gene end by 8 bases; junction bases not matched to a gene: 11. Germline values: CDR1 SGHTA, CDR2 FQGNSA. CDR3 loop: CASSYMRTSVHEQFF. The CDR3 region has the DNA TGTGCCAGCAGTTATATGAGGACTAGCGTCCATGAGCAGTTCTTC.

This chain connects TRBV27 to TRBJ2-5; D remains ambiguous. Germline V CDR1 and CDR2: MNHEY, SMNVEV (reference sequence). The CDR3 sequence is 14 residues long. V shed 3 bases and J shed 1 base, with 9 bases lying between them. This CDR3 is CASSLVPFQETQYF. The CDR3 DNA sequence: TGTGCCAGCAGTTTGGTGCCGTTCCAAGAGACCCAGTACTTC.

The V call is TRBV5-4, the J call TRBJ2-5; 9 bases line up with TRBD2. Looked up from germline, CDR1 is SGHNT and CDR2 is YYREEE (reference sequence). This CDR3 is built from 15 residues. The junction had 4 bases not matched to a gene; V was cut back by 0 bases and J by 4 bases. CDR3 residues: CASSLGSGGPETQYF. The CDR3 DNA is TGTGCCAGCAGCTTGGGTAGCGGGGGACCAGAGACCCAGTACTTC.

DNA of the CDR3: TGTGCCAGCAGCTGGTACTCCAAGCTCACCGGGGAGCTGTTTTTT. Its protein is CASSWYSKLTGELFF. The chain has TRBV5-6 and TRBJ2-2; the D is unclear. CDR3 size: 15 residues. The V gene lost 3 bases and the J gene lost 4 bases, with 13 bases spanning the gap. CDR1 and CDR2 from the germline V gene are SGHDT and YYEEEE.

The CDR3 DNA follows: TGTGCCAGCAGTGTTTTAGGGACAGGGAACTATGGCTACACCTTC. Translated, it gives CASSVLGTGNYGYTF. The V call is TRBV6-1, the J call TRBJ1-2; 9 nucleotides match TRBD1. Germline lookup yields CDR1 MNHNS and CDR2 SASEGT. The CDR3 spans 15 residues. The V gene end was trimmed by 4 bases and the J gene end by 2 bases; junction bases not matched to a gene: 5.

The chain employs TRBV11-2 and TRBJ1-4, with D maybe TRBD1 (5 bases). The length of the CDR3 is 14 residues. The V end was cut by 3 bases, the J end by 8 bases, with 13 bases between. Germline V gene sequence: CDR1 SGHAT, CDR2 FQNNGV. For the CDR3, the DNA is TGTGCCAGCAGCTTCCGTCGGGGGTGGGAAAAACTGTTTTTT. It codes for CASSFRRGWEKLFF.

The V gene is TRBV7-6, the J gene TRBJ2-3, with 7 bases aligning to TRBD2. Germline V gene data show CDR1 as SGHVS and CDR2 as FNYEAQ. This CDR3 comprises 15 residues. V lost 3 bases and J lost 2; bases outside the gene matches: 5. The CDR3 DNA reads TGTGCCAGCAGCTTCCTAGCGGAGAACACAGATACGCAGTATTTT. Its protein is CASSFLAENTDTQYF.

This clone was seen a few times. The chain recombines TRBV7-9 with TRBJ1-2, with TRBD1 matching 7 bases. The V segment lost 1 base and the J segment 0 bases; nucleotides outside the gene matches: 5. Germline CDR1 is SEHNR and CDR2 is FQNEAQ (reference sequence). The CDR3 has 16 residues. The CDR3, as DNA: TGTGCCAGCAGCTTAGAGGCGACAGGGCCTAACTATGGCTACACCTTC. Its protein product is CASSLEATGPNYGYTF.

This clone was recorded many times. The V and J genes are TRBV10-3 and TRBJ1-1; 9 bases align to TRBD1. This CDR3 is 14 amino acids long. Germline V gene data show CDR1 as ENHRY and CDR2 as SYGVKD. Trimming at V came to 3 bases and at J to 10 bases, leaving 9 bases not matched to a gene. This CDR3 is CAISDGTGPGGAFF. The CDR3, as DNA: TGTGCCATCAGTGACGGGACAGGGCCTGGGGGAGCTTTCTTT.

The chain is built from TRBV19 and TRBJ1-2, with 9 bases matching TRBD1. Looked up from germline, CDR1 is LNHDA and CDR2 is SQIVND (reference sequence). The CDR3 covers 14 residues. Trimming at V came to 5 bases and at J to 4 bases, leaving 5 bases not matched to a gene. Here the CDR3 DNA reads TGTGCCAGTAGTCACAGGGGGCAAGTCTATGGCTACACCTTC. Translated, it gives CASSHRGQVYGYTF.

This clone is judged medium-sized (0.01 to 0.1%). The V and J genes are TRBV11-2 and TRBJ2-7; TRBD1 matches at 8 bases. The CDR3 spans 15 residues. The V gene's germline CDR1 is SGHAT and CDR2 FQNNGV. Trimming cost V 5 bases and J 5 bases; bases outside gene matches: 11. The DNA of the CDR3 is TGTGCCAGCAGCGGGATCGACAGGGGAATGAACGAGCAGTACTTC. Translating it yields CASSGIDRGMNEQYF.

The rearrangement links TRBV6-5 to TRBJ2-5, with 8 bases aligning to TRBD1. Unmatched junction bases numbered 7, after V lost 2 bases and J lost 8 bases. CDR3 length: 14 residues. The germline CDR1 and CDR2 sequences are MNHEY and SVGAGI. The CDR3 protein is CASSYVRGHGTQYF. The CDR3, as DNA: TGTGCCAGCAGTTACGTCAGGGGGCACGGAACCCAGTACTTC.

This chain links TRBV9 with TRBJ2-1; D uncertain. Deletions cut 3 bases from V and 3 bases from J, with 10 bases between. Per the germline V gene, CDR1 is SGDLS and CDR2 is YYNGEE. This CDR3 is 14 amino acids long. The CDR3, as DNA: TGTGCCAGCAGCGCGGACCTTCTCTACAATGAGCAGTTCTTC. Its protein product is CASSADLLYNEQFF.

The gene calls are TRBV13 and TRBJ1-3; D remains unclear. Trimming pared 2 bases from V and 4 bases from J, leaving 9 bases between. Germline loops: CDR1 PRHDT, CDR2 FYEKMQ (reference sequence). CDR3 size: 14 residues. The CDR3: CASSLIGEGNTIYF. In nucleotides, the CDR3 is TGTGCCAGCAGCTTAATCGGAGAGGGAAACACCATATATTTT.

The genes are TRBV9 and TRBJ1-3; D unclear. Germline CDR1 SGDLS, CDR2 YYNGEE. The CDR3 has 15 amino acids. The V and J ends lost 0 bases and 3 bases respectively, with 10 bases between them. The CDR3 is CASSVGGWRGNTIYF. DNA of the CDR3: TGTGCCAGCAGCGTAGGAGGCTGGCGTGGAAACACCATATATTTT.

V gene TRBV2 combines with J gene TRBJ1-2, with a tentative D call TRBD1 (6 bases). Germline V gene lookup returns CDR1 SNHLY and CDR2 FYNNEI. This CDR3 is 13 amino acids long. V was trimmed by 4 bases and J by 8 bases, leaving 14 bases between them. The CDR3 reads CASSGRGAKGYTF. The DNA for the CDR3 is TGTGCCAGCAGTGGACGGGGGGCGAAGGGCTACACCTTC. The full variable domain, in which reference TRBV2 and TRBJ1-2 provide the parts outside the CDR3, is EPEVTQTPSHQVTQMGQEVILRCVPISNHLYFYWYRQILGQKVEFLVSFYNNEISEKSEIFDDQFSVERPDGSNFTLKIRSTKLEDSAMYFCASSGRGAKGYTFGSGTRLTVV.

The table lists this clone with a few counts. The CDR3 region is CASSRPLAGVQLGYEQYF. Here the CDR3 DNA reads TGCGCCAGCAGCCGACCACTAGCGGGAGTACAATTGGGTTACGAGCAGTACTTC. This chain links TRBV4-1 with TRBJ2-7, with 11 nucleotides matching TRBD2. This CDR3 contains 18 residues. V lost 4 bases and J lost 4; bases outside the gene matches: 15. CDR1 is MGHRA and CDR2 is YSYEKL in the germline V gene.

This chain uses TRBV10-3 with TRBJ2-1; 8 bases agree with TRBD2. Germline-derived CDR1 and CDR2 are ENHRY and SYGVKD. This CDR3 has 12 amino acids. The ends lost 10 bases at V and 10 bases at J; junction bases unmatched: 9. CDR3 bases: TGTGCCAGCAGAGGACTAGCAAAAGAGCAGTTCTTC. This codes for CASRGLAKEQFF.

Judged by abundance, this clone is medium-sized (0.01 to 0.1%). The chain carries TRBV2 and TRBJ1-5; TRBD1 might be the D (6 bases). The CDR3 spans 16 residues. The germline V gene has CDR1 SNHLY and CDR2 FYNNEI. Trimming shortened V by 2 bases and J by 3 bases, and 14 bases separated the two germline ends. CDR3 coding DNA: TGTGCCAGCAGTGAATCGTGGGGGGCGATCAATCAGCCCCAGCATTTT. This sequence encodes CASSESWGAINQPQHF.

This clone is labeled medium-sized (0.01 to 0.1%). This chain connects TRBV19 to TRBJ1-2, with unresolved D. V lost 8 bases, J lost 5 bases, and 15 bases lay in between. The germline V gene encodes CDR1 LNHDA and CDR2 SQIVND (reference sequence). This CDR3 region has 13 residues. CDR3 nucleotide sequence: TGTGCCAGTCGTCGCCCTCCCAATTATGGCTACACCTTC. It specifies CASRRPPNYGYTF.

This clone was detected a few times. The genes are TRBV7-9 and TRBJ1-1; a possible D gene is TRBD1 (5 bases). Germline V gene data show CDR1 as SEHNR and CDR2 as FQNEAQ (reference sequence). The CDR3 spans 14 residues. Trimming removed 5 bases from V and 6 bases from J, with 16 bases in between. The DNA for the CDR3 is TGTGCCAGCAGCAACCTGGGGCTTGGGGCTGAAGCTTTCTTT. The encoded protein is CASSNLGLGAEAFF.

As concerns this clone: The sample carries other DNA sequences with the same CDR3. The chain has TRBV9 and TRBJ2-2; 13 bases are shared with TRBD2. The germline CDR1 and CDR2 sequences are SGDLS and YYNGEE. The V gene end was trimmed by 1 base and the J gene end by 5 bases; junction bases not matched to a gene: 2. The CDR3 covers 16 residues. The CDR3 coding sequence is TGTGCCAGCAGCGTATTGGGACTAGCGGGAACCGGGGAGCTGTTTTTT. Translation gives CASSVLGLAGTGELFF.

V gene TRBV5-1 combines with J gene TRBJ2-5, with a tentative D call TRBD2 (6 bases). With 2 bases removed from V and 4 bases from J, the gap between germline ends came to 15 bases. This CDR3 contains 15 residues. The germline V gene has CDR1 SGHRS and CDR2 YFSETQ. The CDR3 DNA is TGCGCCAGCAGCTTCCTTTCGGGGGATCGAGAGACCCAGTACTTC. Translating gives CASSFLSGDRETQYF.

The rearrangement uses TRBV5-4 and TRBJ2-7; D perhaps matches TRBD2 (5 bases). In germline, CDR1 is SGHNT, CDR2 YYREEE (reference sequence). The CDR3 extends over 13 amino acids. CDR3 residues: CATRAGYSYEQYF. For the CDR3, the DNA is TGTGCGACCCGGGCGGGCTACTCCTACGAGCAGTACTTC.

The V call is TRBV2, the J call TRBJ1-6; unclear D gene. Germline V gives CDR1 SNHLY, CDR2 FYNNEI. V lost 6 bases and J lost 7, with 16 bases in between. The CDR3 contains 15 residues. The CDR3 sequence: CASRRTGMDNSPLHF. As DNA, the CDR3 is TGTGCCAGCAGAAGAACGGGGATGGACAATTCACCCCTCCACTTT.